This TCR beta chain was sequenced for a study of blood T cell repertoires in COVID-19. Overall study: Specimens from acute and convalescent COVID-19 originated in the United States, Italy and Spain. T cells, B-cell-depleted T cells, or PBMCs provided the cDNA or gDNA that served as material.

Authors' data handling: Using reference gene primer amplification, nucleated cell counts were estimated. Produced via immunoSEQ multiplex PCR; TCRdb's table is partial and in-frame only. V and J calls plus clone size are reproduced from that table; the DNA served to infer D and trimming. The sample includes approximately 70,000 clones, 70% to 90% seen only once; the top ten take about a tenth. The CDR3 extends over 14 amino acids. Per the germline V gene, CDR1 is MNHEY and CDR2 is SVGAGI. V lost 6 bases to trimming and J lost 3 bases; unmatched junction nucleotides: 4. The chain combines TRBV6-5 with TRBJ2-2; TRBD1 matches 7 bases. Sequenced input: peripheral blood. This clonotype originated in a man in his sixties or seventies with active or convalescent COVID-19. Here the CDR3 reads CASRLTGDTGELFF. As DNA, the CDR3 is TGTGCCAGCAGGTTAACAGGGGACACCGGGGAGCTGTTTTTT.